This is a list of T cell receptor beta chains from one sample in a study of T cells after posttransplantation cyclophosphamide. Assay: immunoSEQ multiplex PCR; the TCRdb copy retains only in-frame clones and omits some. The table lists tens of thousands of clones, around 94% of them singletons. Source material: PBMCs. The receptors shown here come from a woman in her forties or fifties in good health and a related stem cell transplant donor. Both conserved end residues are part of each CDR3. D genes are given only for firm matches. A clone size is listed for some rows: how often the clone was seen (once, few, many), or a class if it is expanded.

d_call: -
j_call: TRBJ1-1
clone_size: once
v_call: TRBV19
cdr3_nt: TGTGCCAGTAGTGCACAGGGCGATGCTGAAGCTTTCTTT
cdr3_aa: CASSAQGDAEAFF

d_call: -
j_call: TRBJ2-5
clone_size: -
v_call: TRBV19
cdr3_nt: TGTGCCAGTAGTATAGATCTAGGCAGCCTGACGGGGACCCAGTACTTC
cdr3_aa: CASSIDLGSLTGTQYF

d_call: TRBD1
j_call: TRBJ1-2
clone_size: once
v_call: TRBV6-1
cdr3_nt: TGTGCCAGCAGTGACCCCCGGGACAGGGGAAATAATGGCTACACCTTC
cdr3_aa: CASSDPRDRGNNGYTF

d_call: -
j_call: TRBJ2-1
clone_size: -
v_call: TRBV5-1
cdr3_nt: TGCGCCAGCAGCGTGGAACAGGGCGATGAGCAGTTCTTC
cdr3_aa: CASSVEQGDEQFF

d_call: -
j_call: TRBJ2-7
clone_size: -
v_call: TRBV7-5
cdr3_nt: TGTGTCAGAAGCTTAGTGGGCGACGAGGGCAGATACTACGAGCAGTACTTC
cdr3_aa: CVRSLVGDEGRYYEQYF

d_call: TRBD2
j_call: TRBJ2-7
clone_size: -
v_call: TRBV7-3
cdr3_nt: TGTGCCAGCAGCCCCGGAGGAGCGGGAGGCTACGAGCAGTACTTC
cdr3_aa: CASSPGGAGGYEQYF

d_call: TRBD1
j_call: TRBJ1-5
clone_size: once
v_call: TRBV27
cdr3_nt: TGTGCCAGCAGGGGGGACAGCCTTGGGCTTAGCAATCAGCCCCAGCATTTT
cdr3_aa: CASRGDSLGLSNQPQHF

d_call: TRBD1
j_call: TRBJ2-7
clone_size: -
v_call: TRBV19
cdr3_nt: TGTGCCAGTAGTACCCGGACAGGTGGGAGAGTCTACGAGCAGTACTTC
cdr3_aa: CASSTRTGGRVYEQYF

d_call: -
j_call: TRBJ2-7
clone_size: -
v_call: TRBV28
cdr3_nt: TGTGCCAGCATTAAGAATCCGCGGGACCTTGCCTACGAGCAGTACTTC
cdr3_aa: CASIKNPRDLAYEQYF

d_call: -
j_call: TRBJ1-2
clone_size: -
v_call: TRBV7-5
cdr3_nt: TGTGTCAGCCCGGGACAGCTCCTCTATGGCTACACCTTC
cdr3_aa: CVSPGQLLYGYTF

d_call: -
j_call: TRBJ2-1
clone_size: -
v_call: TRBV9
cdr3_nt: TGTGCCAGCAGCGTAGGGCAGGATGAGCAGTTCTTC
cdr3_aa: CASSVGQDEQFF

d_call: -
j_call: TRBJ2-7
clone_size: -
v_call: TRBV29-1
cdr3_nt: TGCAGCGCATCTCAGGGTTCCTACGAGCAGTACTTC
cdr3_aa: CSASQGSYEQYF

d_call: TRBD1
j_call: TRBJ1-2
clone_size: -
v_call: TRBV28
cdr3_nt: TGTGCCAGCAGTTACAACCAACAGGGGAATGGCTACACCTTC
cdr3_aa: CASSYNQQGNGYTF

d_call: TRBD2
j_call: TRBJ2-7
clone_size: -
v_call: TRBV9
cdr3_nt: TGTGCCAGCAGCGTAGAGGTGGGGGATGGACCGGGAGGCGAGCAGTACTTC
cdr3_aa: CASSVEVGDGPGGEQYF

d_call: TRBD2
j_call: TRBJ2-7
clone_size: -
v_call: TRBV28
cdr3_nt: TGTGCCAGCTCACCCGGGGGGACTTCTTTCTCCTACGAGCAGTACTTC
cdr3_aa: CASSPGGTSFSYEQYF

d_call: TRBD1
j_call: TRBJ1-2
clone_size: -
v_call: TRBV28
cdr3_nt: TGTGCCAGCAGTGCACAGGGGACAGCTAACTATGGCTACACCTTC
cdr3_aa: CASSAQGTANYGYTF

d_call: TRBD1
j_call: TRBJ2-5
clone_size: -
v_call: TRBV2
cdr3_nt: TGTGCCAGCAGTGAGGGACAGGGCACGGAGACCCAGTACTTC
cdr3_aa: CASSEGQGTETQYF

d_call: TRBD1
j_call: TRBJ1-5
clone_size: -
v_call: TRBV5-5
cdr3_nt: TGTGCCAGCAGCAACACAGGGGTAGGGGGTCAGCCCCAGCATTTT
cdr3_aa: CASSNTGVGGQPQHF

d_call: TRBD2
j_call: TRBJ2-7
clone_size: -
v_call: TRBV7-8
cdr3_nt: TGTGCCAGCAACTCACTTGGGCTAGCGGGAAAGGACGAGCAGTACTTC
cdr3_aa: CASNSLGLAGKDEQYF

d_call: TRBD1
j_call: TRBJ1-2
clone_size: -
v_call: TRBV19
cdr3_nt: TGTGCCAGTAGTATATCTTCCGGGGACAGCTTAAACTATGGCTACACCTTC
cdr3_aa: CASSISSGDSLNYGYTF

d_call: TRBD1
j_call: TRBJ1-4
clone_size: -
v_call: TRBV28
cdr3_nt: TGTGCCAGCAGTGACAGGGGTTTTGGTGAAAAACTGTTTTTT
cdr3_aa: CASSDRGFGEKLFF

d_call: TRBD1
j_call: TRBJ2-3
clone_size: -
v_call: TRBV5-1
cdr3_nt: TGCGCCAGCGGGACAGGGGACGGCACAGATACGCAGTATTTT
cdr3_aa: CASGTGDGTDTQYF

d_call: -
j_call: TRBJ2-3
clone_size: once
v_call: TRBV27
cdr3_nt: TGTGCCAGCAGTTTTCGGCGCAGCGCCGATACGCAGTATTTT
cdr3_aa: CASSFRRSADTQYF

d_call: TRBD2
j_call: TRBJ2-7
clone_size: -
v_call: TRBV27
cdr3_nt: TGTGCCAGCAGCCTGTCGGGACTAAACGATTACGAGCAGTACTTC
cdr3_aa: CASSLSGLNDYEQYF